The 25 T cell receptor beta chains below all came from one sample that was sequenced in a study of blood T cell repertoires in COVID-19. The method was immunoSEQ multiplex PCR; TCRdb's version includes in-frame clones alone and lacks a portion of them. The data contain under 70,000 clones, about 82% of them singletons. Source material: peripheral blood. All receptors come from a human donor in a cohort sampled during active COVID-19.

The CDR3 DNA reads as TGTGCCAGCAGCTCGGGGGTACGGTTCTTC. It specifies CASSSGVRFF. The V gene is TRBV6-2 or TRBV6-3, the J gene TRBJ2-1; D is possibly TRBD2 (6 bases). Per germline, CDR1 MNHEY and CDR2 SVGEGT. Trimming pared 6 bases from V and 15 bases from J, leaving 12 bases between. The CDR3 consists of 10 residues.

J is TRBJ2-5 and V is TRBV7-9; TRBD2 aligns across 10 bases. Unmatched junction bases numbered 11, after V lost 2 bases and J lost 2 bases. The germline CDR1 and CDR2 sequences are SEHNR and FQNEAQ (reference sequence). This CDR3 contains 18 residues. The CDR3 sequence: CASSLLRLAGLGQETQYF. In DNA, the CDR3 is TGTGCCAGCAGCTTACTCCGACTAGCGGGTTTAGGACAAGAGACCCAGTACTTC.

This chain joins TRBV19 and TRBJ2-7; 14 nucleotides match TRBD2. In germline, CDR1 is LNHDA, CDR2 SQIVND (reference sequence). CDR3 length equals 17 residues. The V segment lost 6 bases and the J segment 2 bases; nucleotides outside the gene matches: 9. CDR3 bases: TGTGCCAGTAGGCCCGGGACTAGCGGGAGAGGTACCTACGAGCAGTACTTC. Amino acids: CASRPGTSGRGTYEQYF.

Here the CDR3 DNA reads TGTGCCTGGAGAGGGCGGGGGCGCTGGTACGAGCAGTACTTC. It yields the protein CAWRGRGRWYEQYF. The gene calls are TRBV30 and TRBJ2-7; tentatively, D is TRBD2 (7 bases). CDR3 length: 14 residues. CDR1 and CDR2 (germline): GTSNPN, SVGIG (reference sequence). Trimming removed 3 bases at V and 4 bases at J, with 16 bases between.

The V and J genes are TRBV6-4 and TRBJ1-1, with a tentative D call TRBD1 (6 bases). The CDR3 is made up of 16 amino acids. Germline CDR1 reads MRHNA; CDR2 reads SNTAGT. V was shortened by 4 bases and J by 1 base, with 16 bases between the two germline ends. CDR3 sequence (DNA): TGTGCCAGCAGTGCCCCGGAGGACAGAAAGAACACTGAAGCTTTCTTT. Translating it yields CASSAPEDRKNTEAFF.

The chain has TRBV4-1 and TRBJ2-7, with a tentative D call TRBD2 (5 bases). CDR3 length equals 17 residues. Germline-derived CDR1 and CDR2 are MGHRA and YSYEKL. V shed 0 bases and J shed 2 bases, with 17 bases lying between them. The DNA for the CDR3 is TGCGCCAGCAGCCAAGATAGGACTTCTAAGGGCACCTACGAGCAGTACTTC. This sequence encodes CASSQDRTSKGTYEQYF.

The CDR3 nucleotides are TGTGCCAGCATCACAAGGGACAGGGGTATTGAAGCTTTCTTT. Translating it yields CASITRDRGIEAFF. V and J are TRBV6-6 and TRBJ1-1, with 10 bases identical to TRBD1. Germline-derived CDR1 and CDR2 are MNHNY and SVGAGI (reference sequence). The junction had 9 bases not matched to a gene; V was cut back by 7 bases and J by 7 bases. The CDR3 totals 14 residues.

The V call is TRBV18, the J call TRBJ2-7; D is perhaps TRBD1 (6 bases). This CDR3 contains 13 residues. Looked up from germline, CDR1 is KGHSH and CDR2 is LQKENI. V lost 3 bases to trimming and J lost 4 bases, with 10 bases between them. The CDR3 DNA reads TGTGCCAGCTCACCGACTGGACAGTACGAGCAGTACTTC. Protein sequence: CASSPTGQYEQYF. Full variable domain (remainder filled in from reference TRBV18 and TRBJ2-7): NAGVMQNPRHLVRRRGQEARLRCSPMKGHSHVYWYRQLPEEGLKFMVYLQKENIIDESGMPKERFSAEFPKEGPSILRIQQVVRGDSAAYFCASSPTGQYEQYFGPGTRLTVT.

The V and J genes are TRBV25-1 and TRBJ2-7; tentative D call: TRBD1 (6 bases). Germline V CDR1 and CDR2: MGHDK, SYGVNS. V lost 7 bases and J 3 bases, leaving 10 bases between the germline ends. The CDR3 totals 12 residues. The CDR3 loop is CASTGQSYEQYF. CDR3 in DNA: TGTGCCAGCACCGGACAGAGCTACGAGCAGTACTTC.

There are a few counts of this clone. V usage is TRBV6-2 or TRBV6-3 and J usage is TRBJ2-7, with 10 bases fitting TRBD1. There are 15 residues in the CDR3. Germline CDR1 and CDR2: MNHEY and SVGEGT. V lost 0 bases, J lost 3 bases, and 2 bases stayed unmatched. This CDR3 is CASSYSDRGLYEQYF. In DNA form, the CDR3 reads TGTGCCAGCAGTTACTCCGACAGGGGGCTCTACGAGCAGTACTTC.

The chain links TRBV5-4 to TRBJ2-7; 8 positions match TRBD1. This CDR3 has 15 residues. V lost 4 bases and J lost 2; bases outside the gene matches: 8. Germline CDR1 and CDR2: SGHNT and YYREEE (reference sequence). The CDR3 spells CASSHRDRSPYEQYF. The CDR3 DNA is TGTGCCAGCAGCCACCGGGACAGGTCACCCTACGAGCAGTACTTC.

This clone showed up just a few times. The genes are TRBV10-3 and TRBJ1-1; tentatively, D is TRBD1 (5 bases). CDR1 is ENHRY, CDR2 SYGVKD, per germline. The V end lost 4 bases, the J end lost 4 bases, and 13 bases lay between the germline ends. The CDR3 is made up of 14 amino acids. Here the CDR3 DNA reads TGTGCCATCAGTGGGGGAGGGGCGAGCACTGAAGCTTTCTTT. Translation gives CAISGGGASTEAFF.

The chain is built from TRBV20-1 and TRBJ1-2, with D possibly matching TRBD1 (5 bases). Germline CDR1 reads DFQATT; CDR2 reads SNEGSKA (reference sequence). This CDR3 comprises 11 residues. The germline V and J ends were trimmed by 6 bases and 4 bases, with 9 bases remaining between them. The CDR3 is CSAGEAYGYTF. In nucleotides, the CDR3 is TGCAGTGCGGGGGAGGCCTATGGCTACACCTTC.

The rearrangement joins TRBV24-1 to TRBJ1-5; 8 positions agree with TRBD1. The J segment lost 3 bases and the V segment lost 6 bases, leaving 6 bases of the junction unmatched. Germline V CDR1 and CDR2: KGHDR, SFDVKD. The CDR3 runs to 15 residues. DNA of the CDR3: TGTGCCACCAGTCAGACAGGGGCCAACAATCAGCCCCAGCATTTT. This codes for CATSQTGANNQPQHF.

This clone appeared a few times. For the CDR3, the DNA is TGTGCCATCAGCGGGACTAGAGGGCAGTATTTT. The encoded protein is CAISGTRGQYF. The chain combines TRBV10-3 with TRBJ2-3; 8 bases map to TRBD2. With V trimmed by 6 bases and J by 11 bases, 4 bases remained unmatched. CDR1 is ENHRY, CDR2 SYGVKD, per germline. The CDR3 extends over 11 amino acids.

In this sample, this clone turned up once. V is TRBV6-4 and J is TRBJ2-1; 10 positions agree with TRBD1. The CDR3 has 13 residues. J was trimmed by 8 bases and V by 8 bases; bases with no gene match: 6. CDR1 and CDR2 from the germline V gene are MRHNA and SNTAGT. The CDR3 loop is CASRRDRGDEQFF. In DNA, the CDR3 is TGTGCCAGCCGCAGGGACAGGGGTGATGAGCAGTTCTTC.

This chain uses TRBV15 with TRBJ2-3, with a tentative D call TRBD1 (6 bases). The CDR3 is 12 amino acids. With 9 bases removed from V and 4 bases from J, the gap between germline ends came to 11 bases. Germline V lookup: CDR1 LNHNV, CDR2 YYDKDF (reference sequence). CDR3 sequence: CATISGADTQYF. In nucleotides, the CDR3 is TGTGCCACGATATCAGGGGCAGATACGCAGTATTTT.

CDR3 nucleotides: TGTGCCAGCAGCTTATCTGCAGGGGATTTGTCCTACGAGCAGTACTTC. This sequence encodes CASSLSAGDLSYEQYF. The chain is built from TRBV7-9 and TRBJ2-7, with D possibly matching TRBD1 (6 bases). The germline V gene encodes CDR1 SEHNR and CDR2 FQNEAQ (reference sequence). The V end lost 2 bases, the J end lost 1 base, and 15 bases lay between the germline ends. This CDR3 region has 16 residues.

V and J are TRBV9 and TRBJ2-7; a weak D match, TRBD1 (6 bases). CDR3 length: 12 residues. In germline, CDR1 is SGDLS, CDR2 YYNGEE. V lost 4 bases and J 6 bases, leaving 11 bases between the germline ends. DNA for the CDR3: TGTGCCAGCAGCACTACAGGGTTCGAGCAGTACTTC. It encodes CASSTTGFEQYF.

The rearrangement joins TRBV9 to TRBJ1-2, with D possibly TRBD1 on 5 matching bases. With 0 bases removed from V and 6 bases from J, the gap between germline ends came to 15 bases. This CDR3 contains 15 residues. Germline loops: CDR1 SGDLS, CDR2 YYNGEE. The CDR3 nucleotides read TGTGCCAGCAGCGTAGGGGTAGCAGGGCGCGATGGCTACACCTTC. Its translation: CASSVGVAGRDGYTF.

This chain uses TRBV28 with TRBJ1-1; possibly TRBD1 for D (5 bases). This CDR3 contains 13 residues. The germline CDR1 and CDR2 sequences are MDHEN and SYDVKM. V lost 8 bases and J 7 bases, leaving 17 bases between the germline ends. The CDR3 bases are TGTGCCAGCCGGCGGCCGGAGGGGTATGAAGCTTTCTTT. This translates into CASRRPEGYEAFF.

The chain combines TRBV7-3 with TRBJ2-5; possible D gene TRBD2, 5 bases. Trimming pared 5 bases from V and 4 bases from J, leaving 11 bases between. CDR3 size: 13 residues. Looked up from germline, CDR1 is SGHTA and CDR2 is FQGTGA. CDR3 region: CASSKDFTETQYF. Written as DNA, the CDR3 is TGTGCCAGCAGCAAGGACTTCACAGAGACCCAGTACTTC.

The chain employs TRBV11-1 and TRBJ2-3, with 7 bases matching TRBD1. J lost 7 bases, V lost 4 bases, and 8 bases had no gene match. CDR3 size: 14 residues. Germline V gene sequence: CDR1 SGHAT, CDR2 FQDESV (reference sequence). In nucleotides, the CDR3 is TGTGCCAGCAGCTCCGGCCCAGGGGGAAATACGCAGTATTTT. Translated: CASSSGPGGNTQYF.

The genes are TRBV9 and TRBJ2-5; 8 nucleotides agree with TRBD2. CDR1 is SGDLS and CDR2 is YYNGEE in the germline V gene. V trimming: 7 bases; J trimming: 4 bases; junction bases outside the gene matches: 9. This CDR3 has 14 residues. The CDR3 reads CASGPLAGSETQYF. CDR3 sequence (DNA): TGTGCCAGCGGGCCTTTAGCGGGGTCAGAGACCCAGTACTTC.

This clone was seen a handful of times. J is TRBJ1-1 and V is TRBV30; D not certain. Trimming cost V 0 bases and J 2 bases, with 10 bases left between them. The CDR3 consists of 14 residues. Germline CDR1 is GTSNPN and CDR2 is SVGIG (reference sequence). The CDR3 sequence is CAWSVNSLNTEAFF. CDR3 DNA: TGTGCCTGGAGTGTAAACAGCCTCAACACTGAAGCTTTCTTT.